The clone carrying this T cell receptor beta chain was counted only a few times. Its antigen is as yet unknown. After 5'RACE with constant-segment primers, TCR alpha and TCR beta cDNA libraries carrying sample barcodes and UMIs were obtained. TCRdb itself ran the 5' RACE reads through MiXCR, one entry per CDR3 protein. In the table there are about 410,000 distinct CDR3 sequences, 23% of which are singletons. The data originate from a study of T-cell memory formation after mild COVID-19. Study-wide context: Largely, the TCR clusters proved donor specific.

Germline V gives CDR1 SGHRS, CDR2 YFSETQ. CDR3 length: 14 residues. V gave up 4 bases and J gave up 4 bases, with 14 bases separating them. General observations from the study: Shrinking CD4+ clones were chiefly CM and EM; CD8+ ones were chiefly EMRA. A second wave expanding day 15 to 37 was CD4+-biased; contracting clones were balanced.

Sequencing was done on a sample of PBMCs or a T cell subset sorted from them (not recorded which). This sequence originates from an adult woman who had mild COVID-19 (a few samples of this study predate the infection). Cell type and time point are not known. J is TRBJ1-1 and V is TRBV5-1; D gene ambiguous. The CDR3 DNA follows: TGCGCCAGCAGCCAGAATATTCTGAGCACTGAAGCTTTCTTT. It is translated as CASSQNILSTEAFF.